This TCR beta chain was recovered during a study of cytomegalovirus exposure and HLA in healthy donors (TCRdb year 2017). As for the study more broadly: According to an earlier analysis of a few hundred of the donors, 150 million to 200 million T cells yielded over 90 million unique TCR beta sequences and approximately 300 Gb of sequence data. Alongside the repertoire data, information on donor age, sex, ethnicity and CMV serostatus was compiled. The study combined high-throughput TCR immunosequencing, statistical association of individual TCRs with disease status, and machine learning to predict cytomegalovirus infection status. About 300 gigabases of sequencing data and roughly 90 million unique TCR sequences were included in an early release covering 500 to 750 HLA-typed donors. Every discovery cohort repertoire had been produced on one sequencing platform. The study aimed to test whether cataloging public T cell receptors could reveal signatures of past pathogen exposure. To decide whether each TCR beta V gene segment behaved as functional or pseudogenic, an earlier analysis of several hundred of the donors relied on high-throughput TCR beta sequencing. In the later analysis, no new phenotypic data were used to find candidate immune exposures; instead, reliance was placed on TCR beta sequences and their occurrence across donors. Roughly five DR-DQ haplotypes were handled as single units for association and clustering, since linkage in the cohort was strong. Among some 410 genotyped donors of the cohort, an average of around 240,000 unique TCR beta nucleotide sequences were sequenced per donor, around 18% of them non-productive. A later genetic analysis took genome-wide SNP genotypes for about 65% of the 666 donors and used that subset as a discovery cohort. Both class I and class II loci were covered by HLA typing, at four-digit resolution. Typing coverage differed by locus: A, B, C, DRB1 and DQB1 were typed in about 629-640 donors, DQA1 in approximately 520, DPA1 in roughly 590, and DPB1 in 450 to 490. A later analysis re-examined previously published TCR beta repertoires from 610 or so donors and added high-resolution HLA genotyping to investigate patterns of TCR occurrence. Of the 300 to 500 genotyped donors, 81% were placed in the genetic ancestry cluster associated with self-reported Caucasian donors. Besides the first cohort of under 700 subjects, a separate validation cohort made up of 120 or so different subjects was used. The study used immunosequencing to profile the T cell repertoires of some 600 subjects and linked those repertoires to cytomegalovirus serostatus.

Results and caveats for the whole study, not just this receptor: A later analysis found that TCR association rates varied across HLA loci, with DRB1 alleles showing the most associated TCRs and HLA-C alleles the fewest. HLA typing was unavailable for some donors at each locus, so association tests used only the typed subset. A total of 150 to 200 TCR beta chains were listed by the study as associated with cytomegalovirus. A few of the identified cytomegalovirus-associated TCR beta chains were confirmed in vitro to be specific for cytomegalovirus antigens. The presence/absence analyses assumed that sequencing depth was roughly uniform across donors, and that assumption may not be true. A later analysis associated 15,000 to 20,000 TCR beta sequences with specific HLA alleles at a false discovery rate of 0.05. The sequencing pipeline was judged likely to have produced a cluster of highly shared sequence variants as a technical artifact. The classifier was reported to diagnose cytomegalovirus status with high specificity and sensitivity in both the original cohort and the validation cohort. Broadly in line with IMGT annotations, most TCR beta V segments showed up in productive rearrangements about 87% or about 30% of the time in an earlier analysis of 450 to 750 of the donors. In a later analysis, several top co-occurrence clusters were reported to appear linked to parvovirus B19, influenza, CMV and Epstein-Barr virus. Most TCR sequences were observed very rarely across donors, whereas some public TCRs were present in many individuals. A later analysis found that HLA-associated TCR beta chains were more clonally expanded and had lower generation probabilities than equally common non-associated chains. Correlated functional status among segregating V segments might reflect linkage disequilibrium, but an unknown experimental factor could not be ruled out. A further reported finding was that TCR beta sequences accurately predicted the HLA-A and HLA-B alleles for most subjects in the first cohort. The authors suggested that the approach could potentially be extended to other disease states and immunological phenotypes. According to a later genetic analysis, donors in an Asian-associated ancestry cluster had fewer N-insertions in productive TCRs than the approximately 610-donor mean. Because the 87-base-pair reads could not distinguish some IMGT-functional V segments, including TRBV6-2 and TRBV6-3, those segments were excluded. In a later analysis, most CMV-associated TCR beta chains were found to appear HLA-restricted, with HLA associations seemingly driven largely by CMV exposure. Because counts were too low, seventeen rarely observed V segments, including chromosome 9 orphons, were left out of the earlier analysis of about 620 of the donors. Only TCR beta chains were sequenced in this cohort, and the absence of alpha or paired-chain data limited detectable features. When HLA alleles, especially DR and DQ, strongly co-occurred, attributing TCR associations to individual alleles was difficult. A later genetic analysis associated a missense DCLRE1C variant with V-gene and J-gene trimming of TCR beta chains, and an independent cohort replicated the association. Immune exposure information for the cohort was limited to CMV serostatus.

Receptor libraries were prepared by the immunoSEQ multiplex PCR assay. For the multiplex PCR, a mixture combining 60 forward primers for TCR Vbeta segments and 13 reverse primers for TCR Jbeta segments was used. The CDR3 region of rearranged TCR beta genes was amplified from genomic DNA with a multiplex PCR assay. On the Illumina HiSeq System, the amplified TCR beta libraries were sequenced as 87-base-pair reads. The authors' analysis ran thus. In a later analysis, 77 million or so unique TCR beta chains were counted across the approximately 670 repertoires, and approximately 11 million of these chains were shared by at least two donors. Raw reads were error-corrected and collapsed into unique sequences with a nearest-neighbor algorithm that merged closely related sequences to remove PCR and sequencing errors. To assign V, D and J gene segments, CDR3 sequences were aligned to IMGT reference sequences. For a sequence to be retained, a match of at least six nucleotides to both a V gene segment and a J gene segment was required. A rearrangement was called productive if the CDR3 had no stop codons and remained in frame with V and J, and every other rearrangement was called non-productive. Following IMGT convention, CDR3 was defined as the stretch from the second conserved V-encoded cysteine to the conserved J-encoded phenylalanine. The earlier analysis of about 610 of the donors excluded sequences that lacked an unambiguous match to a single V gene segment. An earlier analysis of several hundred of the donors classified V segments as functional when productive rearrangements were above 56.7% and as segregating when the standard deviation between donors was above 5%. A statistical classification framework was built for diagnosing cytomegalovirus status from the catalog of TCR beta chain sequences. A later analysis assigned V and J genes by comparing TCR nucleotide sequences with IMGT/GENE-DB human TR gene sequences. The TCRdist pipeline was used in a later analysis to assign CDR3 sequences and most-parsimonious VDJ recombination scenarios. In a later analysis, each TCR beta chain was defined by its CDR3 amino acid sequence together with its V-gene family, and reads lacking a unique V-gene family were excluded. In a later analysis, fewer than 600 highly shared, low-generation-probability nucleotide sequences were removed to address suspected cross-contamination and a sequencing artifact. A later analysis calculated a clonal expansion index for each public chain from normalized within-repertoire ranks of inferred template counts. In a later analysis, generation probabilities were computed with a VDJ recombination model fitted to out-of-frame rearrangements, and the resulting probabilities were checked against IGoR. A later analysis scored TCR-TCR, TCR-HLA and TCR-CMV co-occurrence with hypergeometric tests, applying a repertoire-size bias correction to TCR pairs. A later analysis estimated false discovery rates by permuting HLA or CMV assignments 20 times. In a later analysis, co-occurring TCRs were grouped using DBSCAN, and TCRdist sequence similarity was added for clustering within HLA-allele-positive subsets. For co-occurrence clustering, repertoires with fewer than 30,000 or more than 120,000 public chains were excluded, along with a handful of repertoires with anomalous nucleotide sharing. Sourced from immuneACCESS, this table was stored by TCRdb with only in-frame sequences that have V and J called. A share of the clones is absent; for the studies checked, an unresolved V gene accounts for under half, and the remainder has no known explanation. V and J calls and clone size are given by that table; D and trimming were obtained from the DNA. The sample table holds under 200,000 clones, of which around 80% were seen once. Of the sample, 0.75% to 0.8% is held by the ten largest clones.

The cohort comprised 666 healthy bone marrow donors. All cohort members were sampled while nominally healthy, although unrecorded immune exposures were likely present. The donor was CMV seronegative and was included in the group of under 450 seronegative cohort members. A peripheral blood sample was provided by each donor, and peripheral blood mononuclear cells were used for TCR beta sequencing. Genomic DNA was extracted from the blood cell samples with the Qiagen DNeasy Blood Extraction Kit. About this clone itself: Its antigen is not yet known. No qualities accompany the bases; no much larger clone lies one base away.

Including the terminal cysteine and phenylalanine, the CDR3 comprises 15 residues. Kept here is only the CDR3 DNA, which spans 45 bases and is read in frame from base 1. The V end gives up 0 bases and the J end 1 base, leaving 2 bases in the junction not matched to a gene. Sequences SGHNT (CDR1) and YYREEE (CDR2) are obtained from the germline V gene (reference sequence). This receptor was obtained from a female donor in good health and CMV-seronegative. The receptor chain draws on TRBV5-4 and TRBJ2-3; 7 bases in the middle match TRBD2. The sample consisted of PBMCs. The DNA sequence is given as TGTGCCAGCAGCTTGGATCGGGGGGGCACAGATACGCAGTATTTT. It is translated as CASSLDRGGTDTQYF.